The clone carrying this T cell receptor (beta chain) was recorded once. Its antigen is undetermined. These data originate in a study of T-cell reconstitution after alpha-beta-depleted transplantation in children. General study points: The study traced high day-60 TCRbeta diversity in some patients to surviving recipient T cells and thymic progenitors. T cells produced anew were the main source of T-cell counts and diversity one year after transplant. Approximately two months post-transplant, alpha-beta T cells reportedly originated from several hundred expanded graft clones.

It was with unique molecular identifiers that the TCRbeta library was prepared. TCRdb recomputed calls from the PCR reads with MiXCR, one row per CDR3 protein. The profile covers 350,000 to 500,000 distinct CDR3 sequences, with 43% appearing a single time and approximately 30% taken by the ten largest. Germline CDR1 SQVTM, CDR2 ANQGSEA. With V trimmed by 7 bases and J by 6 bases, 12 bases remained unmatched. The CDR3 runs 16 residues. This TCR derives from a girl aged 2 to 10 with aplastic anemia, due to receive a stem cell transplant. The rearrangement links TRBV29-1 to TRBJ2-2; 12 nucleotides line up with TRBD1. The input for sequencing was PBMCs, taken before TCRalphabeta/CD19-depleted stem cell transplant. DNA for the CDR3: TGCAGCGCCGTGCAGCCCGGGACAGGGGGCCCCGGGGAGCTGTTTTTT. Translating gives CSAVQPGTGGPGELFF.